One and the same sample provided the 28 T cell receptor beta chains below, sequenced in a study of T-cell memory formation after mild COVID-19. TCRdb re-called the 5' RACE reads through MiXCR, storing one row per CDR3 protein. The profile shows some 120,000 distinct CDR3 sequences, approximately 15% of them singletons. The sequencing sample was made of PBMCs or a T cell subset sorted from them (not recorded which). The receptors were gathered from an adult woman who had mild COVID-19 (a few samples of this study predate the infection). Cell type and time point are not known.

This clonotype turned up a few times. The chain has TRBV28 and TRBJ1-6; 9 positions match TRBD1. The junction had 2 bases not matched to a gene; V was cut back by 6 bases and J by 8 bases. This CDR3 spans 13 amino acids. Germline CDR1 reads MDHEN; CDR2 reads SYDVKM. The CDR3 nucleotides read TGTGCCAGCAGAAGGACAGGGGATTCACCCCTCCACTTT. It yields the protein CASRRTGDSPLHF.

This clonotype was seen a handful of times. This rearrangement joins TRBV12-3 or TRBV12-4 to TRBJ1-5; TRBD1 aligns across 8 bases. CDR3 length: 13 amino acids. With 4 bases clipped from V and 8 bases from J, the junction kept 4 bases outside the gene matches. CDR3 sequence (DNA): TGTGCCAGCAGTTCGGACAGGGTAGAGCCCCAGCATTTT. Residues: CASSSDRVEPQHF.

This CDR3 reads CASRDGRVTEAFF. CDR3 DNA sequence: TGTGCCAGCAGAGACGGGAGGGTCACTGAAGCTTTCTTT. This sequence joins TRBV6-6 and TRBJ1-1; no clear D. This CDR3 is 13 amino acids long. The V gene lost 6 bases and the J gene lost 4 bases, with 12 bases spanning the gap. Per germline, CDR1 MNHNY and CDR2 SVGAGI (reference sequence).

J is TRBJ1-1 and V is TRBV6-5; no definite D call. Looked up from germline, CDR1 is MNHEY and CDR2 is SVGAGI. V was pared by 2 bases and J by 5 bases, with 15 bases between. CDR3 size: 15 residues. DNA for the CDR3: TGTGCCAGCAGTTACCAGCAAGATGGGAGGACTGAAGCTTTCTTT. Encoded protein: CASSYQQDGRTEAFF.

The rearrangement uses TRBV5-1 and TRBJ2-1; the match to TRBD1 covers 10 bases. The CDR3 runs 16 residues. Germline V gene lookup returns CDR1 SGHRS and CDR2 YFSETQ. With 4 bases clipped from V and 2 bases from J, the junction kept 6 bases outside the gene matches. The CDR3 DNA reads TGCGCCAGCAGCCCTCGTGGACAGGGGGCCTACAATGAGCAGTTCTTC. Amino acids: CASSPRGQGAYNEQFF.

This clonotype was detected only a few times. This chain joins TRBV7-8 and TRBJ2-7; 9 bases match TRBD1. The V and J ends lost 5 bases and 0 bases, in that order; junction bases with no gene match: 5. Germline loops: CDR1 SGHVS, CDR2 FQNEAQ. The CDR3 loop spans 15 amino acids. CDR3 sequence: CASSNRDRDSYEQYF. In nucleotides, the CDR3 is TGTGCCAGCAGCAACCGGGACAGGGACTCCTACGAGCAGTACTTC. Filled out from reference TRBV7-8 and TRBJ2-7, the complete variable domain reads GAGVSQSPRYKVAKRGQDVALRCDPISGHVSLFWYQQALGQGPEFLTYFQNEAQLDKSGLPSDRFFAERPEGSVSTLKIQRTQQEDSAVYLCASSNRDRDSYEQYFGPGTRLTVT.

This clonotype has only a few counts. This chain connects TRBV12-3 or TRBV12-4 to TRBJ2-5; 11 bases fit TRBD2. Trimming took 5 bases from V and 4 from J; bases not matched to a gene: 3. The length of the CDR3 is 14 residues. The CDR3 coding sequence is TGTGCCAGCAGTACTAGCGGGGGAGGAGAGACCCAGTACTTC. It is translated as CASSTSGGGETQYF.

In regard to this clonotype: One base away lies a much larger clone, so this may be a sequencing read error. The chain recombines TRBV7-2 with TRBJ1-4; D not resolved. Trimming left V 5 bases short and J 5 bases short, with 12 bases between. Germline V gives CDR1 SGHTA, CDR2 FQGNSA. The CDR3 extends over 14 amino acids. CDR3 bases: TGTGCCAGCAGCCCCAGTGGGTGGAATGAAAAACTGTTTTTT. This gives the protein CASSPSGWNEKLFF.

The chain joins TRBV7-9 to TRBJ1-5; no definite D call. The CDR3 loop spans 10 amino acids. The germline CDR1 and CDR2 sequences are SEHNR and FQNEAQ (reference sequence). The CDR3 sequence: CANSNQPQHF. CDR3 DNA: TGTGCGAACAGCAATCAGCCCCAGCATTTT.

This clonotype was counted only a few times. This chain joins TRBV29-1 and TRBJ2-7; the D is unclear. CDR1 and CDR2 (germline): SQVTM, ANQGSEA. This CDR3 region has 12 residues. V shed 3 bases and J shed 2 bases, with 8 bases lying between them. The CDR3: CSVDDGTYEQYF. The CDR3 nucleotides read TGCAGCGTTGATGACGGCACCTACGAGCAGTACTTC.

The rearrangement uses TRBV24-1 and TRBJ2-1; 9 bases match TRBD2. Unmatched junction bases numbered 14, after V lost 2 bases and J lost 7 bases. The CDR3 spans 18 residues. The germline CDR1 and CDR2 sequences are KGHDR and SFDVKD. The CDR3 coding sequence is TGTGCCACCAGTGATTCGACGCCGACTAGCGGAAGGGTGAATGAGCAGTTCTTC. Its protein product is CATSDSTPTSGRVNEQFF.

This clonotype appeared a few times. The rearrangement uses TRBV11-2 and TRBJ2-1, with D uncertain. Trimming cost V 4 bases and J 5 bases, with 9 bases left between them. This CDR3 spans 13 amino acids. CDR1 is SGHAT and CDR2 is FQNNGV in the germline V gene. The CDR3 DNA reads TGTGCCAGCAGCTCAATGGCCCACAATGAGCAGTTCTTC. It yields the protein CASSSMAHNEQFF.

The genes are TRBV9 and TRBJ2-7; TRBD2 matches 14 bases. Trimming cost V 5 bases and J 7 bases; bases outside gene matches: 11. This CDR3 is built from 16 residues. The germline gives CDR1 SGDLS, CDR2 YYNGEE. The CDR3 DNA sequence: TGTGCCAGCAGTCCTGCGCCGGGACTAGCGGGAGCTGAGCAGTACTTC. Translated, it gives CASSPAPGLAGAEQYF.

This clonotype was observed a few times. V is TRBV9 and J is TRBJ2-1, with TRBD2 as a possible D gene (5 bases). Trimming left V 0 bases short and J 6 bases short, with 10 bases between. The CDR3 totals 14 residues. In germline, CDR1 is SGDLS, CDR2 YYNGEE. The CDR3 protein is CASSVELVGNEQFF. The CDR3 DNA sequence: TGTGCCAGCAGCGTAGAACTAGTGGGCAATGAGCAGTTCTTC.

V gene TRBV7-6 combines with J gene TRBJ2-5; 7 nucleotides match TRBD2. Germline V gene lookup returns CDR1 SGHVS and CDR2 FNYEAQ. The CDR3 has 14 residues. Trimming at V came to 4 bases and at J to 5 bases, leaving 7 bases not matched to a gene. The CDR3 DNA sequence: TGTGCCAGCAGCTCCCGGCGGCGGGAGGAGACCCAGTACTTC. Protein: CASSSRRREETQYF.

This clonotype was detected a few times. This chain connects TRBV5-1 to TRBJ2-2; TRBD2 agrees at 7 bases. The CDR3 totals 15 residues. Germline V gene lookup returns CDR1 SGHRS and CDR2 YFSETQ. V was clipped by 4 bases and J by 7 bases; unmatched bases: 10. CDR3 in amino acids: CASSLPSGEGGELFF. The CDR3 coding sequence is TGCGCCAGCAGCCTCCCCTCCGGGGAGGGCGGGGAGCTGTTTTTT.

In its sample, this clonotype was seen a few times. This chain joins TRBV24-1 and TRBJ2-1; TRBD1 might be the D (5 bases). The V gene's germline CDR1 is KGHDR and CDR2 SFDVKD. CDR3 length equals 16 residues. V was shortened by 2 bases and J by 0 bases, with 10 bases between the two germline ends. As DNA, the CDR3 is TGTGCCACCAGTGATTCCAGGGTTAGCTCCTACAATGAGCAGTTCTTC. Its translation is CATSDSRVSSYNEQFF.

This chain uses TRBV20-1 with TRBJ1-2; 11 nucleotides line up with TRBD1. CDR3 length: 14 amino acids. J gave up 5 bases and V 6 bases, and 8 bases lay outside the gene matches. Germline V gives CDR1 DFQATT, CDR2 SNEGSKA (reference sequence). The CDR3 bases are TGCAGTGCACCCTTGGACAGGGGGCATTATGGCTACACCTTC. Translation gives CSAPLDRGHYGYTF.

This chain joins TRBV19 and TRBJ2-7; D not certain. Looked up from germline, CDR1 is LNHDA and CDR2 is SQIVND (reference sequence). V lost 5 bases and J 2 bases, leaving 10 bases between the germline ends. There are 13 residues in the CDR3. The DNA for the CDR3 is TGTGCCAGTAGTCCACAGCCGGCCTACGAGCAGTACTTC. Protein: CASSPQPAYEQYF.

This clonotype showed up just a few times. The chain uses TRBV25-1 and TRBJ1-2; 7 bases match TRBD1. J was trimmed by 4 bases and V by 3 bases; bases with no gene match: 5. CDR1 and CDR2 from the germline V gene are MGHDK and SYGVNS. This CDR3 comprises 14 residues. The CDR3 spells CASSEPTGSYGYTF. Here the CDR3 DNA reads TGTGCCAGCAGTGAGCCGACAGGGTCCTATGGCTACACCTTC.

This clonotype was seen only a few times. The CDR3 here is CASSRGLAGGGELFF. Here the CDR3 DNA reads TGTGCCAGCAGCCGAGGACTAGCGGGAGGCGGGGAGCTGTTTTTT. The J gene is TRBJ2-2, the V gene TRBV7-8, with 14 bases matching TRBD2. The CDR3 has 15 residues. The V segment lost 5 bases and the J segment 7 bases; nucleotides outside the gene matches: 3. The germline CDR1 and CDR2 sequences are SGHVS and FQNEAQ. Supplemented by reference TRBV7-8 and TRBJ2-2, the full variable domain reads GAGVSQSPRYKVAKRGQDVALRCDPISGHVSLFWYQQALGQGPEFLTYFQNEAQLDKSGLPSDRFFAERPEGSVSTLKIQRTQQEDSAVYLCASSRGLAGGGELFFGEGSRLTVL.

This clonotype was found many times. The CDR3 DNA reads as TGTGCCACCAGTGTAGTAGGGAGGAATGAGCAGTTCTTC. Its protein product is CATSVVGRNEQFF. The chain employs TRBV24-1 and TRBJ2-1, with D perhaps matching TRBD2 (6 bases). The CDR3 covers 13 residues. CDR1 and CDR2 from the germline V gene are KGHDR and SFDVKD. V was shortened by 5 bases and J by 7 bases, with 11 bases between the two germline ends.

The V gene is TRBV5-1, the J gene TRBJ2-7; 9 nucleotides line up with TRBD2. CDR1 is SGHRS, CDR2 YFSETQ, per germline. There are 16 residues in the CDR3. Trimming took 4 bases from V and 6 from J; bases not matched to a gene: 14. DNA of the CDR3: TGCGCCAGCAGCCCTCAGACTAGCGGCTTTCTAAGCGAGCAGTACTTC. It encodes CASSPQTSGFLSEQYF.

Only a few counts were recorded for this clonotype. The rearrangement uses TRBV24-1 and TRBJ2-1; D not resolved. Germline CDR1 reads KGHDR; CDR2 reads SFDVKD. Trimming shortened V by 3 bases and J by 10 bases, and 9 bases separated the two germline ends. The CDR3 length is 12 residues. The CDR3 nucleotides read TGTGCCACCAGTGATCCCGGGCGAGAGCAGTTCTTC. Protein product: CATSDPGREQFF.

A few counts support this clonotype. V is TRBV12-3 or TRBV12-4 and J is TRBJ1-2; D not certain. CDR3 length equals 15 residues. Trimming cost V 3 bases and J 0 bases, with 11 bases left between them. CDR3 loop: CASSFAGRPNYGYTF. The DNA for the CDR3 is TGTGCCAGCAGTTTTGCGGGCCGCCCTAACTATGGCTACACCTTC.

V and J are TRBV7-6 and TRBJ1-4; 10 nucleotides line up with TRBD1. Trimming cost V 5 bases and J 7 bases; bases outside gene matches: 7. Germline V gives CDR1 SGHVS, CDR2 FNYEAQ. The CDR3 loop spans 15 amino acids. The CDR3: CASSPGTGDGEKLFF. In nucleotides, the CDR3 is TGTGCCAGCAGCCCAGGGACAGGGGACGGTGAAAAACTGTTTTTT.

The chain's CDR3 is CASSLRGDRGRNIQYF. CDR3 sequence (DNA): TGTGCCAGCAGCTTAAGGGGGGACAGGGGACGAAACATTCAGTACTTC. The genes are TRBV7-9 and TRBJ2-4, with 10 nucleotides matching TRBD1. The germline V gene encodes CDR1 SEHNR and CDR2 FQNEAQ (reference sequence). The CDR3 loop spans 16 amino acids. Losses at the gene ends were 2 bases for V and 6 bases for J; bases not matched to a gene: 7.

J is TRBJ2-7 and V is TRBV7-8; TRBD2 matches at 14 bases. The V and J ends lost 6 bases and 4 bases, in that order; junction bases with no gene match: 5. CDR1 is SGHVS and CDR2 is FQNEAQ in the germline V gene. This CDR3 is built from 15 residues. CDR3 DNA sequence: TGTGCCAGCAGACCGGGGACTAGCGGGAGTTACGAGCAGTACTTC. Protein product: CASRPGTSGSYEQYF.